Below are 10 T cell receptor beta chains sequenced from a single sample in a study of cytomegalovirus exposure and HLA in healthy donors. Primers for the PCR totalled 60 Vbeta and 13 Jbeta. Only in-frame clones appear in the TCRdb table, and some are missing; sequencing was by immunoSEQ multiplex PCR. Counted here are 95,000 to 150,000 clones, about 75% occurring once; the ten biggest clones make up about 2.7%. Sequenced material: PBMCs. Receptors were obtained from a woman in her thirties or forties in good health and CMV-seropositive.

The chain joins TRBV7-9 to TRBJ1-1; 7 nucleotides line up with TRBD1. The CDR3 is 13 amino acids. J gave up 6 bases and V 7 bases, and 8 bases lay outside the gene matches. CDR1 is SEHNR, CDR2 FQNEAQ, per germline (reference sequence). DNA for the CDR3: TGTGCCAGCAAAAAGGGGGCGCGACCTGAAGCTTTCTTT. This sequence encodes CASKKGARPEAFF.

V usage is TRBV7-8 and J usage is TRBJ1-1; possible D gene TRBD1, 5 bases. The length of the CDR3 is 14 residues. The V gene's germline CDR1 is SGHVS and CDR2 FQNEAQ. The V and J ends lost 1 base and 1 base respectively, with 7 bases between them. The CDR3 is CASSLDGGNTEAFF. Here the CDR3 DNA reads TGTGCCAGCAGCTTAGACGGGGGGAACACTGAAGCTTTCTTT.

This chain joins TRBV7-2 and TRBJ2-7; D might be TRBD1 (6 bases). Germline V gene lookup returns CDR1 SGHTA and CDR2 FQGNSA. Trimming pared 5 bases from V and 5 bases from J, leaving 13 bases between. This CDR3 spans 13 amino acids. The CDR3 here is CASSLQGPHEQYF. CDR3 DNA sequence: TGTGCCAGCAGCCTACAGGGACCCCACGAGCAGTACTTC.

The chain joins TRBV7-8 to TRBJ2-1; D possibly corresponds to TRBD1 (6 bases). This CDR3 is 16 amino acids long. Germline V gene lookup returns CDR1 SGHVS and CDR2 FQNEAQ. V was shortened by 0 bases and J by 3 bases, with 12 bases between the two germline ends. CDR3: CASSLAQGPRYNEQFF. The CDR3 DNA reads TGTGCCAGCAGCTTAGCACAGGGACCCCGCTACAATGAGCAGTTCTTC.

The chain has TRBV10-3 and TRBJ2-7; TRBD2 matches 11 bases. Germline values: CDR1 ENHRY, CDR2 SYGVKD. Unmatched junction bases numbered 5, after V lost 6 bases and J lost 4 bases. The CDR3 is 14 amino acids. The CDR3 spells CAISVSGREYEQYF. In nucleotides, the CDR3 is TGTGCCATCAGCGTTAGCGGGAGGGAATACGAGCAGTACTTC.

This clone was picked up a small number of times. V is TRBV27 and J is TRBJ2-7, with D unresolved. Trimming cost V 6 bases and J 2 bases, with 17 bases left between them. The CDR3 spans 15 residues. Germline CDR1 MNHEY, CDR2 SMNVEV (reference sequence). The CDR3 sequence is CASSPNLWSTYEQYF. The CDR3 DNA reads as TGTGCCAGCAGCCCCAATCTGTGGTCTACCTACGAGCAGTACTTC.

V gene TRBV13 combines with J gene TRBJ2-7, with TRBD2 matching 12 bases. Germline trimming cut 5 bases from V and 0 bases from J; bases unmatched to any gene: 8. The length of the CDR3 is 17 residues. Germline loops: CDR1 PRHDT, CDR2 FYEKMQ (reference sequence). The CDR3 nucleotides read TGTGCCAGCAGCCCAAGGTCTAGCGGGGGGGGCTCCTACGAGCAGTACTTC. It is translated as CASSPRSSGGGSYEQYF.

The gene calls are TRBV4-1 and TRBJ1-2; D ambiguous. Trimming stripped 6 bases from V and 8 bases from J, with 22 bases between. The CDR3 consists of 15 residues. CDR1 is MGHRA, CDR2 YSYEKL, per germline. CDR3: CASRQEAGVFEGYTF. The DNA for the CDR3 is TGCGCCAGCAGGCAGGAGGCAGGAGTCTTTGAGGGCTACACCTTC.

This CDR3 is CASSVETGPYEQYF. The CDR3 bases are TGTGCCAGCAGCGTAGAAACAGGGCCCTACGAGCAGTACTTC. The chain employs TRBV9 and TRBJ2-7; D may be TRBD1 (6 bases). CDR1 and CDR2 (germline): SGDLS, YYNGEE. This CDR3 is built from 14 residues. The germline V and J ends were trimmed by 0 bases and 2 bases, with 9 bases remaining between them.

CDR3 in DNA: TGTGCCAGCAGTGCCCAAGACAGGATGAGCACTGAAGCTTTCTTT. Translating it yields CASSAQDRMSTEAFF. The genes are TRBV6-1 and TRBJ1-1; tentative D call: TRBD1 (6 bases). The CDR3 is made up of 15 amino acids. The V end lost 4 bases, the J end lost 4 bases, and 16 bases lay between the germline ends. Germline V CDR1 and CDR2: MNHNS, SASEGT.